A selection of T cell receptor beta chains follows, all from one sample in a study of beta chain features in type 1 diabetes. Assay: immunoSEQ multiplex PCR; the TCRdb copy retains only in-frame clones and omits some. The data show about 360,000 clones, with around an eighth seen just once and less than 0.02% held by the top ten. Sequencing input: naive CD4+ T cells from blood. All receptors come from a man between 18 and 29 years old in good health. The CDR3 runs from the conserved cysteine through the conserved F or W. The D gene is left open where the match is weak. Size tells how often a clone was seen (once, few, many) or the class of an expanded clone, and some rows leave it out.

size | J | V | D | CDR3 | DNA
NA | TRBJ2-7 | TRBV28 | NA | CASSSQGHEQYF | TGTGCCAGCAGTTCACAGGGACACGAGCAGTACTTC
NA | TRBJ1-1 | TRBV6-6 | NA | CASSQTGNEAFF | TGTGCCAGCAGCCAGACAGGTAATGAAGCTTTCTTT
few | TRBJ2-7 | TRBV7-2 | TRBD2 | CATTREGSTYEQYF | TGTGCCACCACGAGGGAGGGCAGTACCTACGAGCAGTACTTC
NA | TRBJ1-1 | TRBV4-1 | TRBD1 | CASSRGQGALMNTEAFF | TGCGCCAGCAGCCGAGGACAGGGGGCACTGATGAACACTGAAGCTTTCTTT
few | TRBJ2-1 | TRBV30 | TRBD2 | CAWSRLAGGGYEQFF | TGTGCCTGGAGTCGGCTAGCGGGGGGTGGGTATGAGCAGTTCTTC
NA | TRBJ2-5 | TRBV4-3 | NA | CATARGSGTGETQYF | TGCGCCACCGCACGGGGCAGTGGTACAGGGGAGACCCAGTACTTC
few | TRBJ2-1 | TRBV28 | NA | CASSSPMRDRYNEQFF | TGTGCCAGCAGTTCGCCCATGAGGGATCGTTACAATGAGCAGTTCTTC
few | TRBJ1-2 | TRBV7-9 | NA | CASSLVEAAGGYTF | TGTGCCAGCAGCTTAGTTGAGGCAGCCGGTGGCTACACCTTC
NA | TRBJ1-6 | TRBV7-2 | NA | CASREAFSNSPLHF | TGTGCCAGCAGAGAGGCATTTTCTAATTCACCCCTCCACTTT
few | TRBJ2-5 | TRBV7-2 | NA | CASSTLAPTQYF | TGTGCCAGCAGCACTCTAGCACCCACCCAGTACTTC
NA | TRBJ2-3 | TRBV5-1 | TRBD2 | CASSLGLAGGLGSTDTQYF | TGCGCCAGCAGCCTGGGACTAGCGGGGGGGCTTGGGAGCACAGATACGCAGTATTTT
NA | TRBJ2-1 | TRBV29-1 | TRBD2 | CSVETGGGVPPPKFF | TGCAGCGTTGAGACGGGGGGTGGGGTGCCTCCCCCGAAGTTCTTC
once | TRBJ1-5 | TRBV7-8 | NA | CASSLGLGFNQPQHF | TGTGCCAGCAGCTTAGGACTCGGTTTTAATCAGCCCCAGCATTTT
NA | TRBJ2-7 | TRBV19 | NA | CASSSHPTGYYEQYF | TGTGCCAGTAGTTCCCACCCGACAGGATACTACGAGCAGTACTTC
NA | TRBJ2-2 | TRBV6-5 | NA | CASSYRSGTGELFF | TGTGCCAGCAGTTACAGGTCGGGCACCGGGGAGCTGTTTTTT
NA | TRBJ2-7 | TRBV29-1 | NA | CSYLGGNYEQYF | TGCAGCTACCTTGGGGGGAACTACGAGCAGTACTTC
NA | TRBJ2-2 | TRBV21-1 | NA | CASSPAAGGPKAGELFF | TGTGCCAGCAGCCCAGCAGCGGGAGGGCCTAAGGCCGGGGAGCTGTTTTTT
NA | TRBJ1-5 | TRBV2 | NA | CAKGGDSNQPQHF | TGTGCCAAAGGGGGGGATAGCAATCAGCCCCAGCATTTT
NA | TRBJ1-6 | TRBV7-3 | NA | CASSSTGGNSPLHF | TGTGCCAGCAGCTCGACCGGGGGGAATTCACCCCTCCACTTT
NA | TRBJ1-2 | TRBV5-8 | NA | CASSLDSYGYTF | TGTGCCAGCAGCTTGGACAGTTATGGCTACACCTTC
few | TRBJ2-7 | TRBV5-1 | NA | CASSTDRIYEQYF | TGCGCCAGCAGTACTGACAGGATATACGAGCAGTACTTC
NA | TRBJ1-5 | TRBV28 | TRBD1 | CASSDRGNQPQHF | TGTGCCAGCAGCGACAGGGGGAATCAGCCCCAGCATTTT
once | TRBJ1-4 | TRBV27 | NA | CASSFRLATNEKLFF | TGTGCCAGCAGTTTTCGTCTAGCTACCAATGAAAAACTGTTTTTT
NA | TRBJ1-1 | TRBV29-1 | NA | CSVAGRPNTEAFF | TGCAGCGTTGCGGGAAGACCGAACACTGAAGCTTTCTTT
NA | TRBJ2-5 | TRBV25-1 | TRBD2 | CASSDDVAGEGSETQYF | TGTGCCAGCAGTGATGACGTAGCGGGAGAGGGTTCGGAGACCCAGTACTTC
NA | TRBJ1-1 | TRBV5-4 | NA | CASSLAAATEAFF | TGTGCCAGCAGCTTGGCCGCGGCCACTGAAGCTTTCTTT
few | TRBJ2-1 | TRBV30 | TRBD2 | CAWSKSGGPYNEQFF | TGTGCCTGGAGTAAATCGGGAGGACCCTACAATGAGCAGTTCTTC
NA | TRBJ2-5 | TRBV5-4 | NA | CASSFGQAQETQYF | TGTGCCAGCAGCTTCGGTCAGGCGCAGGAGACCCAGTACTTC
NA | TRBJ2-5 | TRBV4-2 | TRBD2 | CASSQYLAGAPKETQYF | TGTGCCAGCAGCCAGTACCTAGCGGGGGCACCCAAGGAGACCCAGTACTTC
few | TRBJ2-2 | TRBV2 | NA | CASTRTVNTGELFF | TGTGCCAGCACCCGGACAGTGAACACCGGGGAGCTGTTTTTT
few | TRBJ1-1 | TRBV28 | NA | CASSLLTLSFF | TGTGCCAGCAGTTTATTAACATTGTCTTTCTTT
few | TRBJ1-1 | TRBV14 | TRBD1 | CASSPRTGALNTEAFF | TGTGCCAGCAGCCCCAGGACAGGGGCGTTAAACACTGAAGCTTTCTTT
few | TRBJ1-2 | TRBV11-2 | NA | CASSLDNRDSYGYTF | TGTGCCAGCAGCTTAGATAACCGGGATTCATATGGCTACACCTTC
few | TRBJ2-3 | TRBV2 | TRBD2 | CASKRLAGGPDTQYF | TGTGCCAGCAAACGACTAGCGGGGGGGCCAGATACGCAGTATTTT
NA | TRBJ2-5 | TRBV9 | TRBD2 | CASSVGTSVPQETQYF | TGTGCCAGCAGCGTGGGGACTAGCGTACCGCAAGAGACCCAGTACTTC
NA | TRBJ2-1 | TRBV5-4 | TRBD1 | CASRMDRESYNEQFF | TGTGCCAGCAGGATGGACAGGGAAAGCTACAATGAGCAGTTCTTC
NA | TRBJ1-1 | TRBV7-9 | NA | CASSFGFGAEAFF | TGTGCCAGCAGCTTTGGGTTCGGAGCTGAAGCTTTCTTT
few | TRBJ1-2 | TRBV12-2 | NA | CASADRNYGYTF | TGTGCAAGTGCTGACAGAAACTATGGCTACACCTTC
few | TRBJ2-5 | TRBV4-1 | TRBD1 | CASSQTGGATYF | TGCGCCAGCAGCCAAACAGGGGGCGCAACGTACTTC
NA | TRBJ2-3 | TRBV5-1 | TRBD1 | CASSLSSGTGFQDTQYF | TGCGCCAGCAGCCTATCCTCGGGGACAGGATTTCAAGATACGCAGTATTTT
few | TRBJ2-7 | TRBV27 | TRBD1 | CASRTGEGAPYEQYF | TGTGCCAGCAGAACCGGTGAGGGGGCCCCCTACGAGCAGTACTTC
few | TRBJ2-1 | TRBV7-9 | TRBD2 | CASSLASGSGHEQFF | TGTGCCAGCAGCTTAGCGTCGGGTAGCGGGCATGAGCAGTTCTTC
few | TRBJ2-1 | TRBV6-6 | TRBD2 | CASSYSRREEEQFF | TGTGCCAGCAGTTACTCGCGGCGGGAGGAAGAGCAGTTCTTC
few | TRBJ2-4 | TRBV28 | TRBD1 | CASSLQGVGVQYF | TGTGCCAGCAGTTTACAGGGGGTTGGCGTCCAGTACTTC
NA | TRBJ2-3 | TRBV28 | TRBD1 | CASSLLSPGGEADTQYF | TGTGCCAGCAGTTTATTGTCCCCAGGGGGCGAGGCAGATACGCAGTATTTT
few | TRBJ2-1 | TRBV11-1 | NA | CASSRRFQAIRGEQFF | TGTGCCAGCAGCCGCAGGTTCCAAGCAATCCGTGGTGAGCAGTTCTTC
NA | TRBJ2-5 | TRBV30 | TRBD2 | CAWSVLRLAGGETQYF | TGTGCCTGGAGTGTATTGCGGCTAGCGGGAGGTGAGACCCAGTACTTC
NA | TRBJ2-7 | TRBV30 | NA | CAWTRDSGAYEQYF | TGTGCCTGGACTCGGGACTCGGGGGCCTACGAGCAGTACTTC
NA | TRBJ2-7 | TRBV7-6 | TRBD2 | CATSGGGRTYEQYF | TGTGCCACGAGCGGGGGGGGGCGAACCTACGAGCAGTACTTC
few | TRBJ2-7 | TRBV30 | NA | CAWSPFGGQGMVYEQYF | TGTGCCTGGAGCCCCTTCGGCGGGCAGGGGATGGTCTACGAGCAGTACTTC
few | TRBJ2-5 | TRBV6-5 | NA | CASSYLGTVQETQYF | TGTGCCAGCAGTTACTTAGGAACAGTCCAAGAGACCCAGTACTTC